A selection of T cell receptor beta chains follows, all from one sample in a study of cytomegalovirus exposure and HLA in healthy donors. The method was immunoSEQ multiplex PCR; TCRdb's version includes in-frame clones alone and lacks a portion of them. The sample holds some 120,000 clones. Sequencing input: PBMCs. The receptors were gathered from a young man in good health and CMV-seronegative. Both conserved end residues are part of each CDR3. The D gene is left open where the match is weak.

v_call	j_call	d_call	cdr3_aa	cdr3_nt
TRBV7-6	TRBJ2-1	TRBD1	CASSTQGANNEQFF	TGTGCCAGCAGCACTCAGGGGGCGAACAATGAGCAGTTCTTC
TRBV7-9	TRBJ2-7	NA	CASSLGGLSDSYEQYF	TGTGCCAGCAGCTTAGGGGGGCTGTCGGACTCCTACGAGCAGTACTTC
TRBV27	TRBJ2-2	NA	CASSLYQGTGELFF	TGTGCCAGCAGTTTATACCAGGGGACCGGGGAGCTGTTTTTT
TRBV19	TRBJ1-2	NA	CASSIPSGSDGYTF	TGTGCCAGTAGTATCCCGTCTGGCTCCGATGGCTACACCTTC
TRBV6-1	TRBJ2-5	TRBD2	CASSRFRGGETQYF	TGTGCCAGCAGCCGTTTCCGGGGGGGGGAGACCCAGTACTTC
TRBV14	TRBJ2-2	NA	CASSQTTGRRAGELFF	TGTGCCAGCAGCCAAACAACAGGGCGGCGGGCCGGGGAGCTGTTTTTT
TRBV7-2	TRBJ2-7	NA	CASSASSYEQYF	TGTGCCAGCAGCGCGAGCTCCTACGAGCAGTACTTC
TRBV19	TRBJ1-1	TRBD1	CASNRGNTEAFF	TGTGCCAGTAACAGGGGGAACACTGAAGCTTTCTTT
TRBV5-4	TRBJ1-3	NA	CASSFSGAGNTIYF	TGTGCCAGCAGCTTCAGCGGCGCTGGAAACACCATATATTTT
TRBV18	TRBJ2-7	TRBD2	CASSPGLAGEGYEQYF	TGTGCCAGCTCACCCGGACTAGCGGGAGAGGGATACGAGCAGTACTTC
TRBV6-1	TRBJ2-7	TRBD2	CASGTSGSSYEQYF	TGTGCCAGCGGGACTAGCGGGAGCTCCTACGAGCAGTACTTC
TRBV29-1	TRBJ1-1	TRBD1	CSGLQGMNTEAFF	TGCAGCGGCCTACAGGGGATGAACACTGAAGCTTTCTTT
TRBV25-1	TRBJ2-3	NA	CASSESAVGTDTQYF	TGTGCCAGCAGTGAATCTGCGGTAGGCACAGATACGCAGTATTTT
TRBV6-5	TRBJ1-1	TRBD1	CASSYNWGQAEAFF	TGTGCCAGCAGTTACAATTGGGGACAGGCTGAAGCTTTCTTT
TRBV7-9	TRBJ2-1	NA	CASRPPWELGNEQFF	TGTGCCAGCAGACCTCCGTGGGAGCTGGGTAATGAGCAGTTCTTC
TRBV6-5	TRBJ1-2	TRBD1	CASIDGQGRNGYTF	TGTGCCAGCATCGACGGACAGGGGCGGAATGGCTACACCTTC
TRBV5-1	TRBJ2-1	TRBD2	CASSRRPGTSGTDEQFF	TGCGCCAGCAGCAGGAGACCCGGGACTAGCGGGACCGATGAGCAGTTCTTC
TRBV9	TRBJ2-3	NA	CASSGNRGRGTDTQYF	TGTGCCAGCAGCGGCAACAGGGGTCGGGGGACAGATACGCAGTATTTT
TRBV28	TRBJ2-1	TRBD1	CASGTGWHEQFF	TGTGCCAGCGGGACAGGGTGGCATGAGCAGTTCTTC
TRBV30	TRBJ1-4	NA	CAWNPGTSMRKLFF	TGTGCCTGGAATCCGGGAACTTCAATGCGAAAACTGTTTTTT
TRBV7-2	TRBJ2-1	TRBD2	CASSLGLAGGPLNEQFF	TGTGCCAGCAGCTTAGGACTAGCGGGAGGGCCGCTTAATGAGCAGTTCTTC
TRBV7-9	TRBJ1-1	NA	CASSFFLGGTEAFF	TGTGCCAGCAGCTTCTTTCTAGGGGGCACTGAAGCTTTCTTT
TRBV30	TRBJ1-1	NA	CAWSVRGLTEAFF	TGTGCCTGGAGTGTACGGGGACTCACTGAAGCTTTCTTT
TRBV18	TRBJ2-5	TRBD2	CASSPRRGETQYF	TGTGCCAGCTCACCAAGGCGGGGGGAGACCCAGTACTTC
TRBV30	TRBJ2-7	NA	CAWSGKGLYEQYF	TGTGCCTGGAGCGGGAAGGGTCTTTACGAGCAGTACTTC
TRBV28	TRBJ1-6	NA	CASRKSSSYNSPLHF	TGTGCCAGCAGGAAATCTAGCTCCTATAATTCACCCCTCCACTTT
TRBV28	TRBJ2-7	TRBD1	CASSTRTGGFYEQYF	TGTGCCAGCAGTACCCGGACAGGGGGGTTCTACGAGCAGTACTTC
TRBV4-1	TRBJ2-7	NA	CASSQVVTHEQYF	TGCGCCAGCAGCCAAGTAGTTACTCACGAGCAGTACTTC
TRBV9	TRBJ2-3	NA	CASSARDLQDTQYF	TGTGCCAGCAGCGCCCGGGATTTACAAGATACGCAGTATTTT
TRBV2	TRBJ2-7	NA	CASRPQGDEQYF	TGTGCCAGCAGACCACAGGGAGACGAGCAGTACTTC
TRBV4-3	TRBJ2-4	TRBD1	CASSQHRGENIQYF	TGCGCCAGCAGCCAACACAGGGGGGAAAACATTCAGTACTTC
TRBV7-9	TRBJ1-5	NA	CASSLGRGIGSNQPQHF	TGTGCCAGCAGCTTAGGCAGGGGTATTGGTAGCAATCAGCCCCAGCATTTT
TRBV11-2	TRBJ2-3	NA	CASSPTDTQYF	TGTGCCAGCAGCCCGACAGATACGCAGTATTTT
TRBV5-6	TRBJ1-2	TRBD1	CASSSLDRGTYGYTF	TGTGCCAGCAGCTCCCTGGACAGGGGGACCTATGGCTACACCTTC
TRBV29-1	TRBJ2-3	NA	CSVYTPTQYF	TGCAGCGTTTATACACCTACGCAGTATTTT
TRBV27	TRBJ2-7	NA	CASSLGSPGLSYEQYF	TGTGCCAGCAGCTTAGGGAGCCCGGGTTTGTCCTACGAGCAGTACTTC
TRBV27	TRBJ1-5	TRBD1	CASSLTGGQGQPQHF	TGTGCCAGCAGTTTGACAGGGGGGCAGGGGCAGCCCCAGCATTTT
TRBV27	TRBJ2-7	TRBD1	CASSLADREEQYF	TGTGCCAGCAGTTTAGCCGACAGGGAGGAGCAGTACTTC
TRBV28	TRBJ1-1	NA	CASSLRMNTEAFF	TGTGCCAGCAGTCTCAGAATGAACACTGAAGCTTTCTTT
TRBV7-2	TRBJ1-1	NA	CASSPPGQNTEAFF	TGTGCCAGCAGTCCTCCGGGACAGAACACTGAAGCTTTCTTT
TRBV5-1	TRBJ1-2	TRBD1	CASSPGTGKEGYGYTF	TGCGCCAGCAGCCCTGGGACAGGGAAAGAAGGCTATGGCTACACCTTC
TRBV27	TRBJ1-1	TRBD1	CASSLSRTGVDTEAFF	TGTGCCAGCAGTTTATCCCGGACAGGGGTCGACACTGAAGCTTTCTTT
TRBV27	TRBJ2-7	NA	CASSRYGSPYEQYF	TGTGCCAGCAGCCGCTACGGGTCCCCCTACGAGCAGTACTTC
TRBV29-1	TRBJ2-1	NA	CSVEILGPHEQFF	TGCAGCGTTGAAATACTAGGTCCGCATGAGCAGTTCTTC
TRBV30	TRBJ1-1	NA	CAWNPGHMNTEAFF	TGTGCCTGGAACCCGGGACACATGAACACTGAAGCTTTCTTT
TRBV6-6	TRBJ1-1	NA	CASSYEPGEYTEAFF	TGTGCCAGCAGTTACGAGCCGGGGGAATACACTGAAGCTTTCTTT
TRBV28	TRBJ2-5	TRBD2	CASSFSGTQETQYF	TGTGCCAGCAGCTTTAGCGGGACCCAAGAGACCCAGTACTTC
TRBV5-8	TRBJ2-3	NA	CASSPGPDTQYF	TGTGCCAGCAGCCCTGGCCCAGATACGCAGTATTTT
TRBV7-9	TRBJ1-5	NA	CASSPSGGANSNQPQHF	TGTGCCAGCAGCCCTTCCGGGGGGGCTAATAGCAATCAGCCCCAGCATTTT
TRBV9	TRBJ2-5	TRBD2	CASSQGLAGDGETQYF	TGTGCCAGCAGCCAGGGACTAGCGGGAGACGGGGAGACCCAGTACTTC
TRBV6-1	TRBJ2-7	TRBD1	CASTLTGGEQYF	TGTGCCAGCACCTTGACAGGGGGCGAGCAGTACTTC
TRBV19	TRBJ2-1	TRBD1	CASSIGGQSYNEQFF	TGTGCCAGTAGTATTGGGGGACAGTCATACAATGAGCAGTTCTTC